This T cell receptor beta chain was found in a study of blood T cell repertoires in COVID-19. For the study at large: COVID-19 samples, acute and convalescent, were from the United States, Italy and Spain. The analysed material was cDNA or gDNA that came from T cells, B-cell-depleted T cells, or PBMCs.

Authors' data handling: Nucleated cell counts were estimated from reference gene primer amplification. Clones were sequenced by immunoSEQ multiplex PCR, and TCRdb holds only the in-frame ones, with some missing. D and trimming were read from the DNA, whereas the V and J calls and clone size are those reported in that table. In the table there are approximately 460,000 clones, about 91% of which are singletons. Followed longitudinally, the Seattle patients had been enrolled during active infection. The CDR3 loop spans 14 amino acids. Trimming removed 0 bases at V and 6 bases at J, with 9 bases between. Germline V gene data show CDR1 as SGDLS and CDR2 as YYNGEE.

The sample taken for sequencing was peripheral blood. The TCR originated in a man younger than 30 with COVID-19, enrolled during active disease. V and J are TRBV9 and TRBJ2-2; D is uncertain. The CDR3, as DNA: TGTGCCAGCAGCGTAGACGGGTTCCCCGGGGAGCTGTTTTTT. It codes for CASSVDGFPGELFF.